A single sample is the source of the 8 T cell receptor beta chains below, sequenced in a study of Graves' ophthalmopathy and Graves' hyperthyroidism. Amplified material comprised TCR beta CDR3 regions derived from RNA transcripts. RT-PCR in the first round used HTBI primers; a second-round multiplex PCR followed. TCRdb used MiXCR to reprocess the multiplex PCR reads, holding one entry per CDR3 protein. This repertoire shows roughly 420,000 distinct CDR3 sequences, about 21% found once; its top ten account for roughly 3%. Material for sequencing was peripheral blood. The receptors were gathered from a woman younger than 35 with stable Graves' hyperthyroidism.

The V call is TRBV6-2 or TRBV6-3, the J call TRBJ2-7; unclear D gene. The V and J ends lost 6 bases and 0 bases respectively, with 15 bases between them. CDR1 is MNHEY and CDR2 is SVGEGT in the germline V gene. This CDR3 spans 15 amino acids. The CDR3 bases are TGTGCCAGCAGGCCGGCCCAGGTGAACTCCTACGAGCAGTACTTC. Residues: CASRPAQVNSYEQYF.

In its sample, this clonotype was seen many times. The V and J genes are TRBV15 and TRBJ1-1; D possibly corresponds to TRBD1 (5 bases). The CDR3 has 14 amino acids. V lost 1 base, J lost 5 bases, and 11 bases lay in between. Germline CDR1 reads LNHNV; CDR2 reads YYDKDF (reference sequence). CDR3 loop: CATSRAGKGTEAFF. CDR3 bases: TGTGCCACCAGCAGAGCAGGGAAGGGGACTGAAGCTTTCTTT.

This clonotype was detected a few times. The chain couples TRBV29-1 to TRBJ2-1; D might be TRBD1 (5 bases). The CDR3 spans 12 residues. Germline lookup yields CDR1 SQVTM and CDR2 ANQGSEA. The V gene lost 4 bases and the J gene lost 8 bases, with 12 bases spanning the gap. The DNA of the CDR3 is TGCAGCGTTGGTTCAGGGTACGATGAGCAGTTCTTC. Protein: CSVGSGYDEQFF.

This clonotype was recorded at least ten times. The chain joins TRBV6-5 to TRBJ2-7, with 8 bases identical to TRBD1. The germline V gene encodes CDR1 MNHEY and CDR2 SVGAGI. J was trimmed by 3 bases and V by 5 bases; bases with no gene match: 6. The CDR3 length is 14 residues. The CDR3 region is CASSTWDRSYEQYF. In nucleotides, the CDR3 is TGTGCCAGCAGTACCTGGGACAGGAGCTACGAGCAGTACTTC.

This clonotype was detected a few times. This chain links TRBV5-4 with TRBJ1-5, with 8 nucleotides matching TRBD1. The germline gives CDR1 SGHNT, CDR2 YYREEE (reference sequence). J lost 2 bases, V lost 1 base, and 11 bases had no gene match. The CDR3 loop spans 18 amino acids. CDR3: CASSLWGQDRPGNQPQHF. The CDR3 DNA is TGTGCCAGCAGCTTGTGGGGACAGGACAGGCCGGGCAATCAGCCCCAGCATTTT.

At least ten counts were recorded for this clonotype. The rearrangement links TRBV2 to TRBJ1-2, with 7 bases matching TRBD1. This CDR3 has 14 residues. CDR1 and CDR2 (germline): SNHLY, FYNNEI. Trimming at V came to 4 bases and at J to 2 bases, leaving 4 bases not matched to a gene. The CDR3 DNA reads TGTGCCAGCAGTGGACAGGGACCAAACTATGGCTACACCTTC. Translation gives CASSGQGPNYGYTF.

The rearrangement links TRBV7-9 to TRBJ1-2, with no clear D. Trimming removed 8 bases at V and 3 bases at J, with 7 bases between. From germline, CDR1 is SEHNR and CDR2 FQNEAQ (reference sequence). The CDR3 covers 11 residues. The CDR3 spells CASGEHYGYTF. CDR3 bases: TGTGCCAGCGGGGAACACTATGGCTACACCTTC.

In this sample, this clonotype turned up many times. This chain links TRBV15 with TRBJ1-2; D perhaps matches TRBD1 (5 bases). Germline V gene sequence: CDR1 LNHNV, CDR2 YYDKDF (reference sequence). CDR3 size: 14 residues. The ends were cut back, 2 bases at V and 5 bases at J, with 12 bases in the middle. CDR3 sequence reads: CATSRLGVRYGYTF. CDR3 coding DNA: TGTGCCACCAGCAGACTAGGGGTTAGATATGGCTACACCTTC.